A single sample gave rise to the 21 T cell receptor beta chains below, sequenced in a study of regulatory T cells in long-lasting Graves disease. Time point indicated: newly diagnosed GD, antithyroid drugs for less than 3 months. Extracted RNA from PBMCs served as the source of the TCR library. iRepertoire HTBI primers and Arm-PCR of CDR3 regions built TCR beta libraries. TCRdb reprocessed the multiplex PCR reads via MiXCR and lists one record per CDR3 protein. In the table there are fewer than 650,000 distinct CDR3 sequences, roughly a sixth of which are singletons. The sample also formed part of further work on T cells in Graves' hyperthyroidism and ophthalmopathy.

The sequences come from peripheral blood mononuclear cells (PBMCs), collected at new diagnosis, from a patient treated with antithyroid drugs. The source is a man in his late teens or twenties with Graves disease.

This clonotype was seen at least ten times. The chain has TRBV7-8 and TRBJ2-7; 8 bases match TRBD1. Per germline, CDR1 SGHVS and CDR2 FQNEAQ. V lost 4 bases and J lost 3; bases outside the gene matches: 11. There are 16 residues in the CDR3. The CDR3 nucleotides are TGTGCCAGCAGCTCCGGGACAGGACGAATATACTACGAGCAGTACTTC. Translation gives CASSSGTGRIYYEQYF.

The chain has TRBV30 and TRBJ1-5; D is unresolved. This CDR3 has 13 residues. Germline loops: CDR1 GTSNPN, CDR2 SVGIG (reference sequence). V was trimmed by 2 bases and J by 4 bases, leaving 9 bases between them. The CDR3 loop reads CAWSSSGNQPQHF. CDR3 DNA: TGTGCCTGGAGTAGCTCAGGAAATCAGCCCCAGCATTTT.

This clonotype was observed many times. The V call is TRBV20-1, the J call TRBJ1-2, with D perhaps matching TRBD1 (5 bases). Trimming stripped 0 bases from V and 2 bases from J, with 16 bases between. Germline V gene data show CDR1 as DFQATT and CDR2 as SNEGSKA (reference sequence). This CDR3 is built from 16 residues. For the CDR3, the DNA is TGCAGTGCTAGAGATAGGGGCGTGGCAGGGAACTATGGCTACACCTTC. Translation: CSARDRGVAGNYGYTF.

This clonotype was seen ten or more times. This chain links TRBV2 with TRBJ1-1; tentatively, D is TRBD1 (6 bases). Germline assignment: CDR1 SNHLY and CDR2 FYNNEI. The CDR3 is made up of 14 amino acids. Between the trimmed V and J ends, which lost 2 bases and 1 base, there was a span of 8 bases. CDR3 DNA sequence: TGTGCCAGCAGTGAATACAGGGCGAACACTGAAGCTTTCTTT. Amino acids: CASSEYRANTEAFF.

Notes on this clonotype: A far more abundant clone sits one base away, making this likely a read error. V gene TRBV6-1 combines with J gene TRBJ1-1; D call uncertain. Germline V lookup: CDR1 MNHNS, CDR2 SASEGT. The V and J ends lost 5 bases and 5 bases respectively, with 15 bases between them. This CDR3 region has 14 residues. Here the CDR3 reads CASSHLESATEAFF. DNA of the CDR3: TGTGCCAGCAGTCACTTGGAATCAGCGACTGAAGCTTTCTTT.

The genes are TRBV9 and TRBJ1-2; 9 bases agree with TRBD1. The CDR3 has 15 amino acids. The V gene end was trimmed by 4 bases and the J gene end by 4 bases; junction bases not matched to a gene: 8. Germline assignment: CDR1 SGDLS and CDR2 YYNGEE. The CDR3 DNA reads as TGTGCCAGCAGCTACCGGGACAGGGTTGGCTATGGCTACACCTTC. Its protein product is CASSYRDRVGYGYTF.

The CDR3 protein is CSVDRLVADPPNEQFF. CDR3 in DNA: TGCAGCGTTGATCGGTTAGTAGCGGACCCGCCCAATGAGCAGTTCTTC. The chain links TRBV29-1 to TRBJ2-1; D might be TRBD2 (6 bases). This CDR3 region has 16 residues. Trimming removed 3 bases at V and 6 bases at J, with 21 bases between. In germline, CDR1 is SQVTM, CDR2 ANQGSEA.

This clonotype turned up a few times. The genes are TRBV10-3 and TRBJ2-3; 8 bases line up with TRBD2. The length of the CDR3 is 15 residues. CDR1 is ENHRY and CDR2 is SYGVKD in the germline V gene. J was trimmed by 2 bases and V by 8 bases; bases with no gene match: 9. The CDR3: CAIGGSGGLTDTQYF. CDR3 sequence (DNA): TGTGCCATCGGCGGGTCGGGAGGGCTCACAGATACGCAGTATTTT.

This clonotype was recorded at least ten times. The chain recombines TRBV24-1 with TRBJ2-3; 7 bases match TRBD2. The junction had 3 bases not matched to a gene; V was cut back by 4 bases and J by 6 bases. Per the germline V gene, CDR1 is KGHDR and CDR2 is SFDVKD. The length of the CDR3 is 13 residues. The CDR3 DNA sequence: TGTGCCACCAGTGACCGGCGGGGGGATACGCAGTATTTT. Encoded protein: CATSDRRGDTQYF.

The chain employs TRBV2 and TRBJ2-3, with D possibly TRBD1 on 6 matching bases. CDR3 length: 16 residues. Germline CDR1 reads SNHLY; CDR2 reads FYNNEI. Trimming took off 6 bases at V and 2 bases at J, with 18 bases between the two ends. CDR3 region: CASSVDRRFATDTQYF. CDR3 in DNA: TGTGCCAGCAGCGTAGACAGGAGATTTGCCACAGATACGCAGTATTTT.

This chain links TRBV29-1 with TRBJ2-3; TRBD1 matches 8 bases. The CDR3 has 17 amino acids. J was trimmed by 1 base and V by 3 bases; bases with no gene match: 12. Germline values: CDR1 SQVTM, CDR2 ANQGSEA. CDR3 amino acids: CSVDLRWTGWGTDTQYF. CDR3 sequence (DNA): TGCAGCGTTGACCTCAGATGGACAGGGTGGGGCACAGATACGCAGTATTTT.

Many counts were recorded for this clonotype. V usage is TRBV6-2 or TRBV6-3 and J usage is TRBJ2-3; D gene unclear. The CDR3 runs 13 residues. Trimming left V 5 bases short and J 6 bases short, with 12 bases between. Germline values: CDR1 MNHEY, CDR2 SVGEGT. As DNA, the CDR3 is TGTGCCAGCAGTGGCCAGGAGCCGGATACGCAGTATTTT. It translates to CASSGQEPDTQYF.

In its sample, this clonotype was seen many times. The CDR3 spells CASSHRTSGNNEQFF. Here the CDR3 DNA reads TGTGCCAGCAGCCATAGGACTAGCGGGAACAATGAGCAGTTCTTC. The rearrangement joins TRBV3-1 to TRBJ2-1, with 12 bases matching TRBD2. This CDR3 comprises 15 residues. Germline V gene data show CDR1 as LGHDT and CDR2 as YNNKEL (reference sequence). V shed 3 bases, J shed 5 bases, and the junction held 2 bases outside the gene matches.

This clonotype showed up many times. The CDR3 DNA reads TGTGCCAGCAGGTCATACAATTTCCCCTTGATGAGCGAGCAGTACTTC. Protein product: CASRSYNFPLMSEQYF. The rearrangement links TRBV6-2 or TRBV6-3 to TRBJ2-7, with D unclear. Germline V lookup: CDR1 MNHEY, CDR2 SVGEGT. The CDR3 has 16 residues. Trimming left V 6 bases short and J 6 bases short, with 24 bases between.

Many counts were recorded for this clonotype. The genes are TRBV5-1 and TRBJ2-1, with D perhaps TRBD1 (5 bases). Germline V gene lookup returns CDR1 SGHRS and CDR2 YFSETQ. With 9 bases removed from V and 0 bases from J, the gap between germline ends came to 19 bases. The CDR3 has 16 residues. The CDR3 reads CATSGGAASSYNEQFF. The CDR3 bases are TGCGCCACCTCGGGTGGGGCGGCAAGCTCCTACAATGAGCAGTTCTTC.

The rearrangement joins TRBV27 to TRBJ2-2, with TRBD2 as a possible D gene (5 bases). This CDR3 has 14 residues. CDR1 and CDR2 (germline): MNHEY, SMNVEV (reference sequence). V lost 3 bases and J lost 6, with 11 bases in between. The CDR3 nucleotides are TGTGCCAGCAGTTTTACGCGGCGGGCCGGGGAGCTGTTTTTT. This sequence encodes CASSFTRRAGELFF.

The table lists this clonotype with many counts. This sequence joins TRBV27 and TRBJ2-1; D not resolved. The germline CDR1 and CDR2 sequences are MNHEY and SMNVEV (reference sequence). The CDR3 is 16 amino acids. V lost 5 bases and J lost 6, with 20 bases in between. The CDR3 protein is CASSLQNSFFGNEQFF. As DNA, the CDR3 is TGTGCCAGCAGTCTCCAGAACAGCTTTTTTGGCAATGAGCAGTTCTTC.

This clonotype was counted ten times or more. Written as DNA, the CDR3 is TGCGCCAGCAGCTGGGGGGCTCTCCTCCGGGGCACTGAAGCTTTCTTT. Translated, it gives CASSWGALLRGTEAFF. The chain is built from TRBV5-1 and TRBJ1-1, with a weak D call TRBD1 (6 bases). This CDR3 is 16 amino acids long. The germline V and J ends were trimmed by 3 bases and 4 bases, with 19 bases remaining between them. Germline loops: CDR1 SGHRS, CDR2 YFSETQ.

Only a few counts were recorded for this clonotype. CDR3 sequence: CASSEMDTALNTEAFF. The CDR3 nucleotides are TGTGCCAGCAGCGAGATGGATACAGCCTTGAACACTGAAGCTTTCTTT. The genes are TRBV7-9 and TRBJ1-1; D not resolved. In germline, CDR1 is SEHNR, CDR2 FQNEAQ (reference sequence). CDR3 length equals 16 residues. Between the trimmed V and J ends, which lost 5 bases and 0 bases, there was a span of 16 bases. The full variable domain, completed using reference TRBV7-9 and TRBJ1-1, is DTGVSQNPRHKITKRGQNVTFRCDPISEHNRLYWYRQTLGQGPEFLTYFQNEAQLEKSRLLSDRFSAERPKGSFSTLEIQRTEQGDSAMYLCASSEMDTALNTEAFFGQGTRLTVV.

This chain connects TRBV9 to TRBJ2-6; D is unclear. This CDR3 contains 15 residues. The V gene lost 0 bases and the J gene lost 0 bases, with 4 bases spanning the gap. Germline V gives CDR1 SGDLS, CDR2 YYNGEE. This CDR3 reads CASSVGPSGANVLTF. CDR3 nucleotides: TGTGCCAGCAGCGTAGGACCCTCTGGGGCCAACGTCCTGACTTTC.

In DNA, the CDR3 is TGCGCCAGCAGGAAGGGTAACGGGCAAGAGACCCAGTACTTC. Amino acid sequence: CASRKGNGQETQYF. The chain combines TRBV5-1 with TRBJ2-5; D uncertain. V gave up 5 bases and J gave up 2 bases, with 13 bases separating them. Germline assignment: CDR1 SGHRS and CDR2 YFSETQ. The CDR3 is made up of 14 amino acids.